The present entry profiles one T cell receptor (beta chain) with its context. This entry comes from a study of shared clonotypes between healthy human individuals. Data came from immunoSEQ multiplex PCR; TCRdb stores just in-frame clones and leaves some out. Altogether approximately 2.3 million clones are present, 93% being singletons, with the ten largest covering approximately 0.4%. After removal of 7 bases from V and 10 bases from J, the junction contained 3 bases not matched to a gene. The CDR3 has 10 amino acids. Germline lookup yields CDR1 MNHNY and CDR2 SVGAGI (reference sequence). The sequenced sample was naive CD4+ T cells from PBMCs. Noted subset: CD45RA+ positively selected. J is TRBJ1-1 and V is TRBV6-6, with TRBD1 matching over 7 bases. This TCR came from a man younger than 35 in good health. Some clones in this sample may be carry-over from other donors' samples. The CDR3 DNA reads TGTGCCAGCACCCCAGGGGGAGCTTTCTTT. It yields the protein CASTPGGAFF.